Following are 14 T cell receptor beta chains from one sample sequenced in a study of identical twins. TCRdb used MiXCR to reprocess the 5' RACE reads, holding one entry per CDR3 protein. The table has some 440,000 distinct CDR3 sequences, 20% to 25% seen once. The same data also contributed to another study, on T cells expressing NK-cell markers.

Sequencing was performed on CD4+ T cells sorted from blood. The receptors shown here come from a woman aged 18-29 years in good health.

The sample holds many counts of this clonotype. The CDR3 DNA reads as TGTGCCAGCAGCAATGCGGTGGGTGGAACCTACAATGAGCAGTTCTTC. Protein: CASSNAVGGTYNEQFF. The J gene is TRBJ2-1, the V gene TRBV11-2, with D unresolved. The germline V gene encodes CDR1 SGHAT and CDR2 FQNNGV. CDR3 length: 16 amino acids. V was pared by 5 bases and J by 2 bases, with 16 bases between.

This chain uses TRBV13 with TRBJ2-4; D may be TRBD1 or TRBD2 (5 bases each). Trimming took 4 bases from V and 6 from J, leaving 13 bases between them. CDR1 and CDR2 from the germline V gene are PRHDT and FYEKMQ (reference sequence). This CDR3 contains 14 residues. The CDR3 sequence is CASSYRDLGNIQYF. The CDR3 DNA reads TGTGCCAGCAGCTACCGGGACCTAGGAAACATTCAGTACTTC.

This clonotype appeared many times. The V call is TRBV5-1, the J call TRBJ1-2; D is uncertain. The germline gives CDR1 SGHRS, CDR2 YFSETQ. Between the trimmed V and J ends, which lost 4 bases and 4 bases, there was a span of 11 bases. The CDR3 has 13 amino acids. CDR3 region: CASSPPSVYGYTF. The CDR3 nucleotides read TGCGCCAGCAGCCCTCCTTCGGTCTATGGCTACACCTTC.

This clonotype was detected only a few times. The chain joins TRBV6-1 to TRBJ2-2, with 9 bases fitting TRBD1. The CDR3 totals 14 residues. V lost 6 bases to trimming and J lost 4 bases; unmatched junction nucleotides: 3. In germline, CDR1 is MNHNS, CDR2 SASEGT. CDR3 DNA: TGTGCCAGCAGCGTACAGGGGGCCACCGGGGAGCTGTTTTTT. Translated, it gives CASSVQGATGELFF.

This clonotype was detected ten times or more. The chain is built from TRBV6-1 and TRBJ2-7; D is undetermined. Per germline, CDR1 MNHNS and CDR2 SASEGT. Trimming left V 6 bases short and J 5 bases short, with 14 bases between. This CDR3 is 13 amino acids long. This CDR3 is CASRSGPLNEQYF. Here the CDR3 DNA reads TGTGCCAGCAGATCTGGCCCACTGAACGAGCAGTACTTC.

This clonotype was counted between two and nine times. The genes are TRBV27 and TRBJ2-1; TRBD2 is a possible D gene (5 bases). Germline assignment: CDR1 MNHEY and CDR2 SMNVEV (reference sequence). V was cut by 3 bases and J by 6 bases, with 9 bases left in between. The CDR3 consists of 13 residues. The CDR3 loop reads CASSFEGFNEQFF. The CDR3 bases are TGTGCCAGCAGTTTCGAGGGCTTCAATGAGCAGTTCTTC.

This clonotype was counted a few times. The CDR3 sequence: CSASSFESTFTDTQYF. Here the CDR3 DNA reads TGCAGTGCTAGCTCTTTCGAATCTACCTTCACAGATACGCAGTATTTT. The chain recombines TRBV20-1 with TRBJ2-3; D gene unclear. The V gene's germline CDR1 is DFQATT and CDR2 SNEGSKA (reference sequence). Trimming removed 3 bases from V and 2 bases from J, with 18 bases in between. This CDR3 has 16 amino acids.

The chain recombines TRBV20-1 with TRBJ2-7; 9 bases align to TRBD2. The CDR3 sequence is 14 residues long. Looked up from germline, CDR1 is DFQATT and CDR2 is SNEGSKA (reference sequence). The junction had 12 bases not matched to a gene; V was cut back by 6 bases and J by 6 bases. CDR3 nucleotides: TGCAGTGCGGTGCGGGAGGGCCTCCTTAGCGAGCAGTACTTC. Translating gives CSAVREGLLSEQYF.

The V gene is TRBV7-3, the J gene TRBJ2-3; TRBD2 aligns across 10 bases. The CDR3 loop spans 16 amino acids. CDR1 and CDR2 (germline): SGHTA, FQGTGA. V shed 4 bases, J shed 6 bases, and the junction held 10 bases outside the gene matches. The CDR3: CASSSQAGGRMDTQYF. CDR3 bases: TGTGCCAGCAGCTCCCAAGCGGGGGGGCGTATGGATACGCAGTATTTT.

This clonotype appeared a few times. The chain links TRBV5-5 to TRBJ2-1; 8 nucleotides line up with TRBD2. The CDR3 totals 16 residues. Germline-derived CDR1 and CDR2 are SGHKS and YYEKEE (reference sequence). With 3 bases clipped from V and 5 bases from J, the junction kept 10 bases outside the gene matches. The CDR3 protein is CASSSYKRGWDNEQFF. In DNA, the CDR3 is TGTGCCAGCAGCTCGTATAAGCGGGGGTGGGACAATGAGCAGTTCTTC.

The gene calls are TRBV27 and TRBJ2-5, with D tentatively TRBD2 (5 bases). This CDR3 contains 16 residues. CDR1 and CDR2 from the germline V gene are MNHEY and SMNVEV (reference sequence). Trimming took off 5 bases at V and 1 base at J, with 17 bases between the two ends. CDR3 amino acids: CASSLRPKTIQETQYF. The CDR3 DNA is TGTGCCAGCAGTCTACGACCTAAGACTATCCAAGAGACCCAGTACTTC.

This clonotype was counted only a few times. An end of the junction differs from the germline gene, which may be a read error. V usage is TRBV29-1 and J usage is TRBJ1-1; D is unresolved. The CDR3 has 12 amino acids. Germline CDR1 reads SQVTM; CDR2 reads ANQGSEA. The DNA for the CDR3 is TGCAGCGTTAAAGAGCCAACTACTGAAGCTTTCTTT. It specifies CSVKEPTTEAFF.

This clonotype was counted at least ten times. The chain carries TRBV20-1 and TRBJ2-5; D ambiguous. The length of the CDR3 is 14 residues. Germline-derived CDR1 and CDR2 are DFQATT and SNEGSKA (reference sequence). V shed 0 bases and J shed 4 bases, with 12 bases lying between them. The CDR3 is CSARDRTYRETQYF. In DNA form, the CDR3 reads TGCAGTGCTAGAGATCGGACCTATCGAGAGACCCAGTACTTC.

The chain joins TRBV5-1 to TRBJ2-1; 10 bases fit TRBD2. This CDR3 has 16 residues. V was clipped by 7 bases and J by 5 bases; unmatched bases: 12. Germline CDR1 and CDR2: SGHRS and YFSETQ. CDR3: CASLPNIAGGHNEQFF. CDR3 in DNA: TGCGCCAGCCTGCCTAACATAGCGGGGGGTCACAATGAGCAGTTCTTC. The variable domain in full, completed from reference TRBV5-1 and TRBJ2-1, reads KAGVTQTPRYLIKTRGQQVTLSCSPISGHRSVSWYQQTPGQGLQFLFEYFSETQRNKGNFPGRFSGRQFSNSRSEMNVSTLELGDSALYLCASLPNIAGGHNEQFFGPGTRLTVL.